This TCR beta chain was identified during a study of shared clonotypes between healthy human individuals. General study findings and limits: Around 5% of naive CD4 clonotypes were common to several donors. Clonotype sharing among the donors was expected to vary with sequencing depth.

The CDR3 has 13 residues. CDR1 and CDR2 from the germline V gene are SGHVS and FQNEAQ. Germline trimming cut 5 bases from V and 4 bases from J; bases unmatched to any gene: 5. The method was immunoSEQ multiplex PCR; TCRdb's version includes in-frame clones alone and lacks a portion of them. This sample yields 1.4 million to 1.5 million clones, of which roughly 96% are seen a single time; about 1.2% belongs to the top ten. This clone has only one observation. Its specificity is not known. The clonotype comes from a man younger than 40 in good health. The rearrangement joins TRBV7-8 to TRBJ2-7; 7 bases fit TRBD2. The sequenced sample consisted of naive CD4+ T cells sorted from blood. Subset reported: CD45RA+ positively selected. The CDR3 spells CASSLRTRYEQYF. Here the CDR3 DNA reads TGTGCCAGCAGCCTACGGACTAGATACGAGCAGTACTTC.